This T cell receptor beta chain was captured in a study of blood T cells in healthy people across ages. A second roughly 7 to 12 cycle PCR used barcoded and J-beta primers. TCRdb ran MiXCR on the 5' RACE reads and lists one entry per CDR3 protein. The data hold approximately 790,000 distinct CDR3 sequences, with under 80% observed a single time. The V end was cut by 1 base, the J end by 5 bases, with 11 bases between. Per the germline V gene, CDR1 is SGHTA and CDR2 is FQGTGA. This CDR3 comprises 14 residues. Input material: blood. V usage is TRBV7-3 and J usage is TRBJ1-1, with D unclear. This clonotype was sampled from a man under 40 in good health. DNA for the CDR3: TGTGCCAGCAGCTTAAATCGCGCAGGAACTGAAGCTTTCTTT. It encodes CASSLNRAGTEAFF. The full variable domain, rest sourced from reference TRBV7-3 and TRBJ1-1, is GAGVSQTPSNKVTEKGKYVELRCDPISGHTALYWYRQSLGQGPEFLIYFQGTGAADDSGLPNDRFFAVRPEGSVSTLKIQRTERGDSAVYLCASSLNRAGTEAFFGQGTRLTVV.